This is a list of T cell receptor beta chains from one sample in a study of beta chain features in type 1 diabetes. Assay: immunoSEQ multiplex PCR; the TCRdb copy retains only in-frame clones and omits some. The sample lists hundreds of thousands of clones, approximately 10% seen once, with around 0.017% in the top ten. Sequenced: naive CD4+ T cells from blood. The origin of the receptors is a man aged 30 to 45 with type 1 diabetes. The CDR3 runs from the conserved cysteine through the conserved F or W. Each record gives: CDR3 protein, J gene, V gene.

CASSLGRGNSPLHF,TRBJ1-6,TRBV7-3
CASSLRNEQFF,TRBJ2-1,TRBV28
CASSSRVAGQYEQYF,TRBJ2-7,TRBV7-2
CTSSQDRDRGISEAFF,TRBJ1-1,TRBV1
CASSRWRGTRTDTQYF,TRBJ2-3,TRBV7-9
CASSPASRGTQYF,TRBJ2-5,TRBV9
CASSEVIGRVTEAFF,TRBJ1-1,TRBV6-1
CSAFTQDGYTF,TRBJ1-2,TRBV20-1
CASTDSVGLGGRDEQFF,TRBJ2-1,TRBV28
CASSVRGSFTDTQYF,TRBJ2-3,TRBV9
CASSGGQGETLGYTF,TRBJ1-2,TRBV7-9
CASSPSLYNSPLHF,TRBJ1-6,TRBV2
CASSQEGQGLGIQYF,TRBJ2-3,TRBV4-2
CASSFRTGGIYEQYF,TRBJ2-7,TRBV7-9
CASSPSRWNTIYF,TRBJ1-3,TRBV18
CASSQGDRETQYF,TRBJ2-5,TRBV4-1
CASRIGGADEQFF,TRBJ2-1,TRBV7-2
CASSVGLDSYEQYF,TRBJ2-7,TRBV19